One and the same sample provided the 6 T cell receptor beta chains below, sequenced in a study of PD-1 blockade in classical Hodgkin lymphoma. This table comes from immunoSEQ multiplex PCR, and its TCRdb copy is limited to in-frame clones, with some not included. The sample lists about 13,000 clones; more than 75% were seen once. Every single patient, without exception, relapsed after autologous stem cell transplantation, and brentuximab vedotin exposure varied. The sequenced sample was peripheral blood mononuclear cells (PBMCs), obtained at baseline. These receptors were obtained from a human donor with classical Hodgkin lymphoma.

A remark on this clone: Other DNA variants within this sample encode the same CDR3. The chain has TRBV7-9 and TRBJ1-1, with a possible D match to TRBD1 (6 bases). The CDR3 sequence is 14 residues long. The ends were cut back, 2 bases at V and 6 bases at J, with 13 bases in the middle. The V gene's germline CDR1 is SEHNR and CDR2 FQNEAQ (reference sequence). As DNA, the CDR3 is TGTGCCAGCAGCTTAAAAGGGGGTGGAGCTGAAGCTTTCTTT. It yields the protein CASSLKGGGAEAFF.

The J gene is TRBJ2-5, the V gene TRBV19; 11 bases are a match to TRBD2. Per germline, CDR1 LNHDA and CDR2 SQIVND (reference sequence). CDR3 length: 15 residues. The junction had 9 bases not matched to a gene; V was cut back by 5 bases and J by 7 bases. The CDR3 nucleotides read TGTGCCAGTAGTCGGGGACTAGCGGAAGAGGGGACCCAGTACTTC. It translates to CASSRGLAEEGTQYF.

The chain uses TRBV7-9 and TRBJ1-2; a possible D gene is TRBD1 (6 bases). The CDR3 covers 14 residues. CDR1 and CDR2 from the germline V gene are SEHNR and FQNEAQ (reference sequence). Trimming took off 5 bases at V and 1 base at J, with 11 bases between the two ends. The CDR3 nucleotides are TGTGCCAGCAGCGCCCGGGACAATAACTATGGCTACACCTTC. Amino acids: CASSARDNNYGYTF. The whole variable domain, filled in from reference TRBV7-9 and TRBJ1-2, reads DTGVSQNPRHKITKRGQNVTFRCDPISEHNRLYWYRQTLGQGPEFLTYFQNEAQLEKSRLLSDRFSAERPKGSFSTLEIQRTEQGDSAMYLCASSARDNNYGYTFGSGTRLTVV.

The rearrangement links TRBV11-2 to TRBJ1-1; no reliable D call. The CDR3 length is 18 residues. V lost 0 bases and J lost 1, with 18 bases in between. Germline CDR1 SGHAT, CDR2 FQNNGV. CDR3 nucleotides: TGTGCCAGCAGCTTAGATATCGCTGTATGGGTCAGGAACACTGAAGCTTTCTTT. Protein: CASSLDIAVWVRNTEAFF.

J is TRBJ1-1 and V is TRBV16; D is uncertain. The CDR3 totals 15 residues. Trimming cost V 2 bases and J 0 bases, with 10 bases left between them. CDR1 is KGHSY, CDR2 FQNENV, per germline. The CDR3 protein is CASSQGNSVNTEAFF. The CDR3 DNA sequence: TGTGCCAGCAGCCAAGGCAACAGCGTGAACACTGAAGCTTTCTTT.

The rearrangement uses TRBV7-2 and TRBJ2-2; 7 bases line up with TRBD1. V was pared by 2 bases and J by 6 bases, with 3 bases of the junction left unmatched. Germline V gene data show CDR1 as SGHTA and CDR2 as FQGNSA. This CDR3 is built from 14 residues. The CDR3 coding sequence is TGTGCCAGCAGCTTAAGAGGGGGCGCCGGGGAGCTGTTTTTT. The encoded protein is CASSLRGGAGELFF.